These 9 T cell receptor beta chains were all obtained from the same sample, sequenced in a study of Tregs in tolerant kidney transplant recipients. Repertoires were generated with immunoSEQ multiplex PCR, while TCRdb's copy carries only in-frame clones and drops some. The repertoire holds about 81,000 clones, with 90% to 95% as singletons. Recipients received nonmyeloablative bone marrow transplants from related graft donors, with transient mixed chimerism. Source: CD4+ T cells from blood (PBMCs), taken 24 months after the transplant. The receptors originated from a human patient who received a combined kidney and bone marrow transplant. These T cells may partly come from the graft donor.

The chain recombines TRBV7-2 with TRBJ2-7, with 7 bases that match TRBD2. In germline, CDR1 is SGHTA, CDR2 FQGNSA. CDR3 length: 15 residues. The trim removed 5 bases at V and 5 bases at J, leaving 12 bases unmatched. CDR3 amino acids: CASSLRSGGRDEQYF. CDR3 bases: TGTGCCAGCAGCCTGAGGTCGGGAGGACGCGACGAGCAGTACTTC.

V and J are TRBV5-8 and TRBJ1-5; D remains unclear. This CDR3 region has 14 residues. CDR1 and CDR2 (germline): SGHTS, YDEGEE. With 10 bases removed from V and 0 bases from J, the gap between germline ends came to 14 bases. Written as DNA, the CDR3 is TGTGCCTCCCCGAGGCCTTATAGCAATCAGCCCCAGCATTTT. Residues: CASPRPYSNQPQHF.

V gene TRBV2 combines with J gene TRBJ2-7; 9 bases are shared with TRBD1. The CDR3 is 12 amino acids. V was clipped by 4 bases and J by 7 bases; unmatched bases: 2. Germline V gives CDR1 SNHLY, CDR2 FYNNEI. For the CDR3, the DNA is TGTGCCAGCAGTGTGGGACAGGGAGAGCAGTACTTC. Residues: CASSVGQGEQYF.

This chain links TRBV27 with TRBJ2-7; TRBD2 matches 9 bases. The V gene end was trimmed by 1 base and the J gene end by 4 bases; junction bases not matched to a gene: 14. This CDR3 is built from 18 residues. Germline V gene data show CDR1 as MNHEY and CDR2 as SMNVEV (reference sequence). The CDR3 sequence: CASSLFFIHSGSPYEQYF. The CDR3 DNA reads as TGTGCCAGCAGTTTATTCTTTATTCATAGCGGGAGCCCTTACGAGCAGTACTTC.

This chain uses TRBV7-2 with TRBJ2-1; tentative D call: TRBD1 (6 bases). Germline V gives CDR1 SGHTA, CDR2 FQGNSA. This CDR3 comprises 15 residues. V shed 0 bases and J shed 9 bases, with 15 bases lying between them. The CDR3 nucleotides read TGTGCCAGCAGCTTAGCGGGACACGTCTTTGGTGAGCAGTTCTTC. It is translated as CASSLAGHVFGEQFF.

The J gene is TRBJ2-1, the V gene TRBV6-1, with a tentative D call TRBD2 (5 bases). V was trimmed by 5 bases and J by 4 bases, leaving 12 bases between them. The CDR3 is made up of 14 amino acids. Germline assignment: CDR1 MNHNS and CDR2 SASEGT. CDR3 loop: CASSQSSVYNEQFF. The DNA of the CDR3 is TGTGCCAGCAGTCAGAGTAGCGTTTACAATGAGCAGTTCTTC.

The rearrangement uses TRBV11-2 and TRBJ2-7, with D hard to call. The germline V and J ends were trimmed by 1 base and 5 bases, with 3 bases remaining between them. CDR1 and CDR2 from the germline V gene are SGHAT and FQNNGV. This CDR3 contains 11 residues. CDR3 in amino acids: CASSLVNEQYF. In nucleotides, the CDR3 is TGTGCCAGCAGCTTAGTCAACGAGCAGTACTTC.

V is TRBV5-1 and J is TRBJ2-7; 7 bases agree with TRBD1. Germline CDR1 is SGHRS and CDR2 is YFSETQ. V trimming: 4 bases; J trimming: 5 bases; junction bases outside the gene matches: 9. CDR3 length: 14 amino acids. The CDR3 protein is CASSLDRARDEQYF. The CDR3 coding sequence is TGCGCCAGCAGCCTTGACAGGGCTAGGGACGAGCAGTACTTC.

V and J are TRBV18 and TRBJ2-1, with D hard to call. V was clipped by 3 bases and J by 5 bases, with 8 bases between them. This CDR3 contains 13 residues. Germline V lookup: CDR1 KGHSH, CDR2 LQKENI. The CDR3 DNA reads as TGTGCCAGCTCACCCACAGTAGACAATGAGCAGTTCTTC. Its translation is CASSPTVDNEQFF.